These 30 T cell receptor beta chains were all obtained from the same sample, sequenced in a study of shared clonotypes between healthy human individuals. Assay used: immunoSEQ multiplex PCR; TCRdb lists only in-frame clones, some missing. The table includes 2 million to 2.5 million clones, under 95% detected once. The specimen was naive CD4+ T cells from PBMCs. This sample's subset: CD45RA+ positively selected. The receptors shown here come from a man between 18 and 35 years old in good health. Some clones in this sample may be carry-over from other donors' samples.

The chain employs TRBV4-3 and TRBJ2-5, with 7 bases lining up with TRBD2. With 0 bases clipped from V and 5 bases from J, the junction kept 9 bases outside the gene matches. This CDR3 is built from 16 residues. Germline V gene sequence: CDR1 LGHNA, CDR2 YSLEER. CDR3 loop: CASSQDSGGSWETQYF. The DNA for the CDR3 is TGCGCCAGCAGCCAAGATTCCGGCGGGAGTTGGGAGACCCAGTACTTC.

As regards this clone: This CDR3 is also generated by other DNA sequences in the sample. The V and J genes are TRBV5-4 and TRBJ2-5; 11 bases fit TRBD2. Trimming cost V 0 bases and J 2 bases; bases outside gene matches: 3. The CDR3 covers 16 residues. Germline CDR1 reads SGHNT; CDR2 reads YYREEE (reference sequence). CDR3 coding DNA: TGTGCCAGCAGCTTGGGGGGACTAGCGGCACAAGAGACCCAGTACTTC. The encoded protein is CASSLGGLAAQETQYF.

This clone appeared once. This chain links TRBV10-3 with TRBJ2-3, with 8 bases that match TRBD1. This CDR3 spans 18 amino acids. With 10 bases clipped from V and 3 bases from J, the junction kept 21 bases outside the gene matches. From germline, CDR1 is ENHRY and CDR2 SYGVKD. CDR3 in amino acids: CATGTGVGRILNTDTQYF. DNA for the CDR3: TGTGCCACCGGGACAGGCGTTGGGCGCATCCTTAATACAGATACGCAGTATTTT.

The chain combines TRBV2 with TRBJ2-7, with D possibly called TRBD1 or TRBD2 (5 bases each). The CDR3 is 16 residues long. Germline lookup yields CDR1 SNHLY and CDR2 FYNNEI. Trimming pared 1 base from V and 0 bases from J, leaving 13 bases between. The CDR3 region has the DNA TGTGCCAGCAGTGAAGGCTGGGACGTACTCTCCTACGAGCAGTACTTC. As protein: CASSEGWDVLSYEQYF.

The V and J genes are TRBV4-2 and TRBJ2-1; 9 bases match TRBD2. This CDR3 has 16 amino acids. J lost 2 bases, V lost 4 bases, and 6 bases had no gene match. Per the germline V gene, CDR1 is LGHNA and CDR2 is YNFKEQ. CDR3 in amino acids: CASSLLTSGAYNEQFF. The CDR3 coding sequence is TGTGCCAGCAGCCTACTGACTAGCGGAGCCTACAATGAGCAGTTCTTC.

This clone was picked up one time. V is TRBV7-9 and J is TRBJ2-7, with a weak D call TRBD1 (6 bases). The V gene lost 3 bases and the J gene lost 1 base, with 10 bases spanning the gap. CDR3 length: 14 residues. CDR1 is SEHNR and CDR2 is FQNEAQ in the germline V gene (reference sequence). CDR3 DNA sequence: TGTGCCAGCAGCTTTTCGACAGGTTCCTACGAGCAGTACTTC. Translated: CASSFSTGSYEQYF.

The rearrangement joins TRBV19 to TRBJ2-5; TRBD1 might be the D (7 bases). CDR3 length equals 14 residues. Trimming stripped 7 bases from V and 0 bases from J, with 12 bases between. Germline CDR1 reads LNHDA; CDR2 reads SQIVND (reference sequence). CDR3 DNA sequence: TGTGCCAGTAATCGCGGGACAGACCAAGAGACCCAGTACTTC. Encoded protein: CASNRGTDQETQYF.

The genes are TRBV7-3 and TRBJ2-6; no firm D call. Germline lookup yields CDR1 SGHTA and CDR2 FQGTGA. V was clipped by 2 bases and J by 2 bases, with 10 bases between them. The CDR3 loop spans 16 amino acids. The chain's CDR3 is CASSLLVGTGANVLTF. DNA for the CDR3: TGTGCCAGCAGCTTACTAGTGGGGACTGGGGCCAACGTCCTGACTTTC.

Here the CDR3 DNA reads TGTGCCAGCAGATTTCCAGGGGGCGTAGAGACCCAGTACTTC. This translates into CASRFPGGVETQYF. The chain carries TRBV6-1 and TRBJ2-5, with 8 bases lining up with TRBD1. Germline-derived CDR1 and CDR2 are MNHNS and SASEGT. The CDR3 length is 14 residues. V shed 6 bases, J shed 4 bases, and the junction held 7 bases outside the gene matches.

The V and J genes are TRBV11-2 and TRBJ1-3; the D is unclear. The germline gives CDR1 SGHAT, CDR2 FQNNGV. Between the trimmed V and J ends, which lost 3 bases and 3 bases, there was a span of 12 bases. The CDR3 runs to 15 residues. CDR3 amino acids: CASSFAPGVGNTIYF. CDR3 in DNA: TGTGCCAGCAGCTTCGCCCCGGGTGTTGGAAACACCATATATTTT. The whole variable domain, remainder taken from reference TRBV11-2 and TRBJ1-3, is EAGVAQSPRYKIIEKRQSVAFWCNPISGHATLYWYQQILGQGPKLLIQFQNNGVVDDSQLPKDRFSAERLKGVDSTLKIQPAKLEDSAVYLCASSFAPGVGNTIYFGEGSWLTVV.

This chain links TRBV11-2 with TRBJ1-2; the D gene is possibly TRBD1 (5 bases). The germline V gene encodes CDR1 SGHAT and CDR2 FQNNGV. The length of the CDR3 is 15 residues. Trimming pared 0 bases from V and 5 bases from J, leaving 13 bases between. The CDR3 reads CASSLDRQSLYGYTF. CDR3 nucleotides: TGTGCCAGCAGCTTAGATCGACAGAGTCTTTATGGCTACACCTTC.

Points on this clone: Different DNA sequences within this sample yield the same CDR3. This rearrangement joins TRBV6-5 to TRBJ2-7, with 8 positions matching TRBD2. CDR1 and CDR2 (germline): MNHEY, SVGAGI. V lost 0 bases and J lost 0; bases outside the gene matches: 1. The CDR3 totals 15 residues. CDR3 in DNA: TGTGCCAGCAGTTACTCGAGCGGGGGCTCCTACGAGCAGTACTTC. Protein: CASSYSSGGSYEQYF.

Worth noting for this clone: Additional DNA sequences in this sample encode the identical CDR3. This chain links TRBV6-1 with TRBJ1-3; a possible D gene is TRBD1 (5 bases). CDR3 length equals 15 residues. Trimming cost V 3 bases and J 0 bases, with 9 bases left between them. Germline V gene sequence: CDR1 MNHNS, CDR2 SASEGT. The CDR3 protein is CASSEVGGSGNTIYF. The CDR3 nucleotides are TGTGCCAGCAGTGAGGTCGGGGGCTCTGGAAACACCATATATTTT.

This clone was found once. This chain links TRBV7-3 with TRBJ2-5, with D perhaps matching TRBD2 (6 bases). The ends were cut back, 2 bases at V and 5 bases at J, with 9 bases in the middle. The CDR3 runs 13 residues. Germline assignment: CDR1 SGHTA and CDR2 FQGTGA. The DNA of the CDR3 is TGTGCCAGCAGCTTATTGCTAGCGGAGACCCAGTACTTC. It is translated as CASSLLLAETQYF.

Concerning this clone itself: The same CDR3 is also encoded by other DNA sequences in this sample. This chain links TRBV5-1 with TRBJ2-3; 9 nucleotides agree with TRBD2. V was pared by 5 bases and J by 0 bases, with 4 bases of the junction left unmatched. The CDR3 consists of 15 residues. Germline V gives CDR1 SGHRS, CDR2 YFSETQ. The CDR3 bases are TGCGCCAGCAGTTTGACTAGCGGAAGCACAGATACGCAGTATTTT. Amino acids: CASSLTSGSTDTQYF.

CDR3 loop: CASSPPHTGRSNQPQHF. In DNA form, the CDR3 reads TGTGCCAGCAGCCCCCCTCATACAGGGCGAAGCAATCAGCCCCAGCATTTT. The chain joins TRBV9 to TRBJ1-5; maybe TRBD1 (6 bases). The V end lost 4 bases, the J end lost 1 base, and 18 bases lay between the germline ends. The CDR3 extends over 17 amino acids. CDR1 SGDLS and CDR2 YYNGEE come from the germline V gene.

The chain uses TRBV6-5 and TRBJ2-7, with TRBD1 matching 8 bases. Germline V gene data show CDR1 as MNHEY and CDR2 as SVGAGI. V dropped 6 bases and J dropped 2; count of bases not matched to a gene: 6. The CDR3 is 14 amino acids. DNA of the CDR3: TGTGCCAGCAGAAGACAGGGGCAAACCTACGAGCAGTACTTC. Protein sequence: CASRRQGQTYEQYF.

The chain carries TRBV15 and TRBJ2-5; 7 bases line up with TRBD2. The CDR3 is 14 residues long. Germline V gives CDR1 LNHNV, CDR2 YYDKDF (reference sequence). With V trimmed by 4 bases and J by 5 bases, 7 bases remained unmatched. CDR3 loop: CATSMPSGTETQYF. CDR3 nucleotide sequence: TGTGCCACCAGCATGCCCAGCGGGACGGAGACCCAGTACTTC. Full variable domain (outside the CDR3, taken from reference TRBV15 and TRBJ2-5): DAMVIQNPRYQVTQFGKPVTLSCSQTLNHNVMYWYQQKSSQAPKLLFHYYDKDFNNEADTPDNFQSRRPNTSFCFLDIRSPGLGDTAMYLCATSMPSGTETQYFGPGTRLLVL.

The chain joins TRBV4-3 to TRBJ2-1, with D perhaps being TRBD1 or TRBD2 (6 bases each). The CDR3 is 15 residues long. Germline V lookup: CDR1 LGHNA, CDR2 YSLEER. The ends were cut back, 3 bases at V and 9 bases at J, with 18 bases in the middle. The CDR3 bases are TGCGCCAGCAGCCAGGAGGGGGGATTAAGGGCTGAGCAGTTCTTC. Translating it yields CASSQEGGLRAEQFF.

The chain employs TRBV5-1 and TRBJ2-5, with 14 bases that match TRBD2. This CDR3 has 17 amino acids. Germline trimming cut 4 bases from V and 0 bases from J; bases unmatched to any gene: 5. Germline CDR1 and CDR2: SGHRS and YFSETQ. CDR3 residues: CASSPGLAGANQETQYF. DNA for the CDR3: TGCGCCAGCAGCCCGGGACTAGCGGGAGCCAACCAAGAGACCCAGTACTTC.

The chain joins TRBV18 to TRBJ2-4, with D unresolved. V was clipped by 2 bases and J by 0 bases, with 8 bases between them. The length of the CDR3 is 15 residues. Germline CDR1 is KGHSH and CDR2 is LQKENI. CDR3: CASSPVRTAKNIQYF. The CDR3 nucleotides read TGTGCCAGCTCACCAGTAAGGACAGCCAAAAACATTCAGTACTTC.

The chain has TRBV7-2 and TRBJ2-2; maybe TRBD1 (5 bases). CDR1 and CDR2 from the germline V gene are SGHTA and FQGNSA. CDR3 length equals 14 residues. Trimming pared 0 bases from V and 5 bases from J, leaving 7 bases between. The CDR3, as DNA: TGTGCCAGCAGCTTAGCGACAGAGACCGGGGAGCTGTTTTTT. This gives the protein CASSLATETGELFF. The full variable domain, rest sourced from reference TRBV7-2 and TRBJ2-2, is GAGVSQSPSNKVTEKGKDVELRCDPISGHTALYWYRQSLGQGLEFLIYFQGNSAPDKSGLPSDRFSAERTGGSVSTLTIQRTQQEDSAVYLCASSLATETGELFFGEGSRLTVL.

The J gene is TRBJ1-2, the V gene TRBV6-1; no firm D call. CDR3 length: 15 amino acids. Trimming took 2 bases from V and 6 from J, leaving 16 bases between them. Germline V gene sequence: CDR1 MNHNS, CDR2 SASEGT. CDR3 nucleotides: TGTGCCAGCAGTGAATGGGAGGTAAAGGGTCATGGCTACACCTTC. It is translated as CASSEWEVKGHGYTF.

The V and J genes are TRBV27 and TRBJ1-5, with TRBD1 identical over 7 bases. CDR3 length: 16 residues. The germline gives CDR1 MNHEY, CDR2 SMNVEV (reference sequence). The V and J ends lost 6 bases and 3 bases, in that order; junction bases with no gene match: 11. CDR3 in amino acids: CASSPGDSHFNQPQHF. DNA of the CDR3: TGTGCCAGCAGCCCTGGGGACAGCCACTTCAATCAGCCCCAGCATTTT.

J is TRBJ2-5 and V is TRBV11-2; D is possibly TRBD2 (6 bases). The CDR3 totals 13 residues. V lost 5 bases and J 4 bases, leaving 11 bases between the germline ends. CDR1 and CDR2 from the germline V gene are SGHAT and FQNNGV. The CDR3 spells CASSNLGGETQYF. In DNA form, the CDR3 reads TGTGCCAGCAGCAACCTCGGGGGAGAGACCCAGTACTTC.

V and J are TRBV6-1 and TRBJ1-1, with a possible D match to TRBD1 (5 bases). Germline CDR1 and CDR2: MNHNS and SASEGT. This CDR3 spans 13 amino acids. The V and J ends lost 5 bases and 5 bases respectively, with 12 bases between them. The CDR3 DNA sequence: TGTGCCAGCAGTTGGGGGGGGAGGACTGAAGCTTTCTTT. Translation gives CASSWGGRTEAFF.

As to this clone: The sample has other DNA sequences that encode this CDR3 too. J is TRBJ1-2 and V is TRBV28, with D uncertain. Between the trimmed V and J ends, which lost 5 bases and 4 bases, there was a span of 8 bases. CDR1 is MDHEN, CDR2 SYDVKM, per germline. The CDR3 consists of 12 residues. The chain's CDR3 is CASSLRGYGYTF. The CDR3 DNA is TGTGCCAGCAGTCTGCGAGGCTATGGCTACACCTTC.

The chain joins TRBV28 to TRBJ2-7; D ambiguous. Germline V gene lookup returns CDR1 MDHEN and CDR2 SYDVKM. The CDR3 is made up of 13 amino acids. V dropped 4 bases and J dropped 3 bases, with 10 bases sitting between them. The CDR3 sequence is CASSSTPSYEQYF. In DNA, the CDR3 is TGTGCCAGCAGTTCGACACCTAGCTACGAGCAGTACTTC.

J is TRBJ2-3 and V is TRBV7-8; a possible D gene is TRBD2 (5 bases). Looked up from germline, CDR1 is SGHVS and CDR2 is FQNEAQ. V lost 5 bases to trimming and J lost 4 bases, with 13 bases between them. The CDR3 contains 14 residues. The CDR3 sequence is CASSPRGSADTQYF. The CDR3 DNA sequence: TGTGCCAGCAGCCCCCGGGGTAGCGCAGATACGCAGTATTTT.

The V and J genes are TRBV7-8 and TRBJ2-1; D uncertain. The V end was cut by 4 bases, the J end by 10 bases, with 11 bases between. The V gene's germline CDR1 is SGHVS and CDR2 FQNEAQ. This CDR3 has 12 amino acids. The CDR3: CASSSTADEQFF. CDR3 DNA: TGTGCCAGCAGCTCCACCGCGGACGAGCAGTTCTTC.